These T cell receptor beta chains were read from a single sample in a study of identical twins. TCRdb reprocessed the 5' RACE reads via MiXCR and lists one record per CDR3 protein. Here the sample spans hundreds of thousands of distinct CDR3 sequences, about 12% being singletons. The same sample was also used in a study of yellow fever vaccine responses in identical twins.

Sequenced material: PBMCs. These receptors were obtained from a woman under 30 in good health. Each CDR3 is given with its conserved first and last residue. A D gene is named only where the DNA matches it firmly. Expanded clones are given a class, and other clones once, few, many or no size at all.

J: TRBJ1-6
V: TRBV28
size: NA
D: NA
DNA: TGTGCCAGCGGCGTCCCGGCGGGCTCCTATAATTCACCCCTCCACTTT
CDR3: CASGVPAGSYNSPLHF

J: TRBJ2-3
V: TRBV11-3
size: few
D: NA
DNA: TGTGCCAGCAGTGGGATAGTAGATACGCAGTATTTT
CDR3: CASSGIVDTQYF

J: TRBJ2-7
V: TRBV29-1
size: many
D: TRBD1
DNA: TGCAGCGTTGTCCTCATCACGGGACAGGGGGCAAACGAGCAGTACTTC
CDR3: CSVVLITGQGANEQYF

J: TRBJ2-2
V: TRBV14
size: few
D: TRBD1
DNA: TGTGCCAGCAGCCAAGGGTCGACAGGGACCGGGGAGCTGTTTTTT
CDR3: CASSQGSTGTGELFF

J: TRBJ2-1
V: TRBV2
size: NA
D: TRBD2
DNA: TGTGCCAGCAGTGAAGCGCGGAGCGGGAGGCTGTACGGGGAGCAGTTCTTC
CDR3: CASSEARSGRLYGEQFF

J: TRBJ2-2
V: TRBV20-1
size: few
D: TRBD2
DNA: TGCAGTGCAGAACTAGCGGGCATGAACACCGGGGAGCTGTTTTTT
CDR3: CSAELAGMNTGELFF

J: TRBJ1-2
V: TRBV10-3
size: NA
D: TRBD1
DNA: TGTGCCATCAGTGTGGGACAGGGGGATGGCTACACCTTC
CDR3: CAISVGQGDGYTF

J: TRBJ2-3
V: TRBV12-3/TRBV12-4
size: few
D: NA
DNA: TGTGCCAGCAGTTTTTTACCCACCACAGATACGCAGTATTTT
CDR3: CASSFLPTTDTQYF

J: TRBJ1-1
V: TRBV19
size: NA
D: NA
DNA: TGTGCCAGTAGGGCGGAATCATACACTGAAGCTTTCTTT
CDR3: CASRAESYTEAFF

J: TRBJ2-5
V: TRBV20-1
size: few
D: NA
DNA: TGCAGTGCCACCGCACCTGCCGGGCTCCAAGAGACCCAGTACTTC
CDR3: CSATAPAGLQETQYF

J: TRBJ2-3
V: TRBV4-1
size: NA
D: TRBD1
DNA: TGCGCCAGCAGCGAAGCCGGGACAGCCGTTACAGATACGCAGTATTTT
CDR3: CASSEAGTAVTDTQYF

J: TRBJ2-3
V: TRBV28
size: many
D: NA
DNA: TGTGCCAGCAGCACCCTGTTGGCGGGGGCCCAGGATACGCAGTATTTT
CDR3: CASSTLLAGAQDTQYF

J: TRBJ1-6
V: TRBV29-1
size: few
D: NA
DNA: TGCAGCGTTGTACGGTCTAGGGATTCACCCCTCCACTTT
CDR3: CSVVRSRDSPLHF

J: TRBJ1-5
V: TRBV28
size: NA
D: TRBD1
DNA: TGTGCCAGCAGTTTGGGGGACAGATATCAGCCCCAGCATTTT
CDR3: CASSLGDRYQPQHF

J: TRBJ2-1
V: TRBV28
size: NA
D: NA
DNA: TGTGCCAGCAGGGACCCTTCCCTCTACAATGAGCAGTTCTTC
CDR3: CASRDPSLYNEQFF

J: TRBJ2-2
V: TRBV27
size: NA
D: NA
DNA: TGTGCCAGCAGTTTATCTTCGACAGGAGGCGGGGAGCTGTTTTTT
CDR3: CASSLSSTGGGELFF

J: TRBJ1-1
V: TRBV2
size: NA
D: NA
DNA: TGTGCCAGCAGTTCTGAACAGAACACTGAAGCTTTCTTT
CDR3: CASSSEQNTEAFF

J: TRBJ1-2
V: TRBV6-5
size: many
D: TRBD1
DNA: TGTGCCAGCAGTTACAATGTGGCAGGGGGTGGCTACACCTTC
CDR3: CASSYNVAGGGYTF

J: TRBJ2-7
V: TRBV28
size: few
D: TRBD1
DNA: TGTGCCAGCACCTCCGTGAGGGGGCTCTACGAGCAGTACTTC
CDR3: CASTSVRGLYEQYF

J: TRBJ2-3
V: TRBV4-2
size: NA
D: TRBD2
DNA: TGTGCCAGCAGCCTTATGCCGGCGGGAGCGGACACAGATACGCAGTATTTT
CDR3: CASSLMPAGADTDTQYF

J: TRBJ2-7
V: TRBV12-3/TRBV12-4
size: NA
D: TRBD2
DNA: TGTGCCAGCAGTTTGGGGACTAGCGGGGGAGCCTACGAGCAGTACTTC
CDR3: CASSLGTSGGAYEQYF

J: TRBJ1-2
V: TRBV2
size: NA
D: NA
DNA: TGTGCCAGCAGTGAACCGACAGATGCTAACTATGGCTACACCTTC
CDR3: CASSEPTDANYGYTF

J: TRBJ1-2
V: TRBV12-3/TRBV12-4
size: few
D: NA
DNA: TGTGCCAGCAGTTTTGGGAGGGATTCCTATGGCTACACCTTC
CDR3: CASSFGRDSYGYTF

J: TRBJ2-4
V: TRBV27
size: NA
D: TRBD2
DNA: TGTGCCAGCAGTTTAAACCCTAGCGGGAGAGACGACATTCAGTACTTC
CDR3: CASSLNPSGRDDIQYF

J: TRBJ2-7
V: TRBV5-1
size: NA
D: NA
DNA: TGCGCCAGCAGCCCGGATCAAGGGAGGTACGAGCAGTACTTC
CDR3: CASSPDQGRYEQYF

J: TRBJ2-1
V: TRBV28
size: few
D: NA
DNA: TGTGCCAGTGATCGGTACAATGAGCAGTTCTTC
CDR3: CASDRYNEQFF

J: TRBJ2-3
V: TRBV20-1
size: NA
D: TRBD2
DNA: TGCAGTGCTAGAGGGGGACTAGTCGCAGATACGCAGTATTTT
CDR3: CSARGGLVADTQYF

J: TRBJ2-4
V: TRBV7-6
size: many
D: NA
DNA: TGTGCCAGCAGCTTGCTCAGCGCAGAGAAAAACATTCAGTACTTC
CDR3: CASSLLSAEKNIQYF

J: TRBJ1-4
V: TRBV27
size: NA
D: TRBD1
DNA: TGTGCCAGCAGCGTATTGGGACAGGGGGGTGCAAAACTGTTTTTT
CDR3: CASSVLGQGGAKLFF

J: TRBJ2-1
V: TRBV20-1
size: NA
D: NA
DNA: TGCAGTGCCGACCGGAGCGAATACTCCTACAATGAGCAGTTCTTC
CDR3: CSADRSEYSYNEQFF

J: TRBJ2-5
V: TRBV29-1
size: many
D: NA
DNA: TGCAGCGTTAGGTCCCCCGATGGGACCCAGTACTTC
CDR3: CSVRSPDGTQYF

J: TRBJ1-5
V: TRBV12-3/TRBV12-4
size: many
D: NA
DNA: TGTGCCAGCAGTTTAACGGGGAGCAATCAGCCCCAGCATTTT
CDR3: CASSLTGSNQPQHF

J: TRBJ1-2
V: TRBV24-1
size: few
D: NA
DNA: TGTGCCACCAGTGACTCCCGGACAGCTTATGGCTACACCTTC
CDR3: CATSDSRTAYGYTF

J: TRBJ2-5
V: TRBV10-3
size: NA
D: NA
DNA: TGTGCCATCAGCGTAGAATTGACAGGCCAAGAGACCCAGTACTTC
CDR3: CAISVELTGQETQYF

J: TRBJ1-6
V: TRBV5-1
size: NA
D: NA
DNA: TGCGCCAGCAGCTTGGAGCAAGATAATTCACCCCTCCACTTT
CDR3: CASSLEQDNSPLHF

J: TRBJ2-1
V: TRBV20-1
size: few
D: TRBD2
DNA: TGCAGTGCTAGGGGGACTAGACACCCCTACAATGAGCAGTTCTTC
CDR3: CSARGTRHPYNEQFF

J: TRBJ2-3
V: TRBV12-3/TRBV12-4
size: many
D: TRBD1
DNA: TGTGCCAGCAGCCGTGGACAGGGGTCAGATACGCAGTATTTT
CDR3: CASSRGQGSDTQYF

J: TRBJ2-7
V: TRBV2
size: few
D: NA
DNA: TGTGCCAGCAGTGAAGCGCTTCTGGCCGAGCAGTACTTC
CDR3: CASSEALLAEQYF

J: TRBJ2-1
V: TRBV20-1
size: few
D: NA
DNA: TGCAGTGCTAGAGGGGGGGTCTCCTACAATGAGCAGTTCTTC
CDR3: CSARGGVSYNEQFF

J: TRBJ2-1
V: TRBV6-2/TRBV6-3
size: many
D: TRBD2
DNA: TGTGCCACCCGGACTAGCGGGGGGGTCTCCTACAATGAGCAGTTCTTC
CDR3: CATRTSGGVSYNEQFF

J: TRBJ2-7
V: TRBV19
size: NA
D: NA
DNA: TGTGCCAGTAGTGCTCCGGGACGGCCCTACGAGCAGTACTTC
CDR3: CASSAPGRPYEQYF

J: TRBJ2-2
V: TRBV12-3/TRBV12-4
size: many
D: TRBD1
DNA: TGTGCCAGCAGGGTGGACAGGGTCGACACCGGGGAGCTGTTTTTT
CDR3: CASRVDRVDTGELFF

J: TRBJ1-5
V: TRBV3-1
size: NA
D: TRBD1
DNA: TGTGCCAGCAGCCTTGGACAGGGAGTAGAGCCCCAGCATTTT
CDR3: CASSLGQGVEPQHF

J: TRBJ2-3
V: TRBV11-2
size: few
D: NA
DNA: TGTGCCAGCAGCCCAGGGTTTGGGCCTTTATTAGGTGCGCAGTATTTT
CDR3: CASSPGFGPLLGAQYF